This T cell receptor (beta chain) was sequenced in a study of blood T cell repertoires in COVID-19. The table came from immunoSEQ multiplex PCR; TCRdb's copy has only in-frame clones and leaves some out. Counted here are under 300,000 clones, 85% to 90% occurring once; the ten biggest clones make up 2% to 2.5%. Germline-derived CDR1 and CDR2 are MNHEY and SVGEGT. J lost 0 bases, V lost 4 bases, and 9 bases had no gene match. This CDR3 is 17 amino acids long. This clone is a singleton in its sample. The clonotype originates from a woman aged 60-75 years in a cohort exposed to, infected with or recovered from COVID-19 (not recorded which). The chain recombines TRBV6-2 or TRBV6-3 with TRBJ1-1; TRBD1 aligns across 9 bases. Sequences were obtained from PBMCs or T cells enriched from blood (not recorded which). CDR3 region: CASSWPGTGSMNTEAFF. CDR3 nucleotide sequence: TGTGCCAGCAGTTGGCCCGGGACAGGGTCCATGAACACTGAAGCTTTCTTT.